This TCR beta chain is from a study of blood T cell repertoires in COVID-19. About the research overall: The study drew acute and convalescent COVID-19 samples from the United States, Italy and Spain. PBMCs, B-cell-depleted T cells, or T cells were the source of the cDNA or gDNA that made up the material.

Per the study methods: Reference gene primers were amplified, and this amplification served to estimate nucleated cell counts. Clones were read by immunoSEQ multiplex PCR, and TCRdb kept only the in-frame ones, dropping some. Clone size and V and J calls were adopted from that table, with D and trimming inferred from the DNA. Altogether around 100,000 clones are present, about 80% being singletons, with the ten largest covering around 29%. There are 14 residues in the CDR3. CDR1 SGHTA and CDR2 FQGNSA come from the germline V gene. V shed 11 bases and J shed 1 base, with 17 bases lying between them. The chain uses TRBV7-2 and TRBJ1-2; D ambiguous. The source is a man between 65 and 80 years old with active or convalescent COVID-19. The specimen sequenced was peripheral blood. The CDR3 DNA reads as TGTGCCGGCACGAGCGGCACGGGTAACTATGGCTACACCTTC. Translation gives CAGTSGTGNYGYTF. Based on the CDR3 plus reference TRBV7-2 and TRBJ1-2, the full variable domain is GAGVSQSPSNKVTEKGKDVELRCDPISGHTALYWYRQSLGQGLEFLIYFQGNSAPDKSGLPSDRFSAERTGGSVSTLTIQRTQQEDSAVYLCAGTSGTGNYGYTFGSGTRLTVV.